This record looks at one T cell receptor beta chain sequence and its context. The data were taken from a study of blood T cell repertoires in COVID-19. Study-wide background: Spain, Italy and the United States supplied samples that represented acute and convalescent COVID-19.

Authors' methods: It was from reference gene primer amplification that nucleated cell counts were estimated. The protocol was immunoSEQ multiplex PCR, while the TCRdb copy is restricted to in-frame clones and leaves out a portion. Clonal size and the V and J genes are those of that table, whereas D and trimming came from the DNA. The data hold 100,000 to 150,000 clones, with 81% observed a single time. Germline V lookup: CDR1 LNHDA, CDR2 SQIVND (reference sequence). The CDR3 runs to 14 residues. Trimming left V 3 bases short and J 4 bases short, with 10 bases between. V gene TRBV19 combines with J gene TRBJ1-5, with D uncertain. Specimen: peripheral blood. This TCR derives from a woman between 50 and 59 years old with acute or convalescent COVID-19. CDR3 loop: CASSIYVENQPQHF. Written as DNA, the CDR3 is TGTGCCAGTAGTATCTACGTAGAAAATCAGCCCCAGCATTTT.